The TCR beta chain described here comes from a study of shared clonotypes between healthy human individuals (dated by TCRdb to 2018 to 2020). Concerning the study at large: A couple of women and a few men aged 18 to 49 years were included in the cohort. Libraries were prepared and TCR repertoires were sequenced by different laboratories using diverse techniques, in order to increase sequencing depth and limit assay-specific biases. Leukapheresis yielded between about 0.85 and 10 billion PBMCs per donor. To estimate repertoire size and how much clonotype sharing occurs between individuals, the study deeply sequenced the blood TCR repertoires of roughly 5 healthy adults. For each donor, CD4 naive and CD4 memory were each run on three plates, CD8 naive on two plates, and CD8 memory on one plate.

With respect to this clone: It lacks a known antigen. One base away there is no much larger clone; base qualities are not given.

Beyond this particular receptor, the publication reports: Compared with non-shared clonotypes, the clonotypes found in all four sorted-subset donors had higher generation probabilities. Because the study included a small number of donors, the genetic and exposure-history diversity represented was limited. When several donors were compared, the shared fraction of clonotypes was 5% to 6.5% for naive CD4, roughly 3.3% for naive CD8, more than 2% for memory CD4, and 0.35% to 0.5% for memory CD8. Naive subsets generally had larger estimated clonotype richness than memory subsets did. Sampling was restricted to blood, and TCR repertoires in tissues likely differ from the TCR repertoires found in blood. Pairwise subsampling indicated that sequencing depth was expected to affect the degree of clonotype sharing among donors. Rarefaction of sorted-subset datasets indicated incomplete sequencing despite the large sequencing depth.

Using the deep immunoSEQ assay, TCR CDR3 regions were amplified from genomic DNA by multiplex PCR. For each cell subset, the extracted genomic DNA was distributed evenly across all wells of several immunoSEQ 96-well plates, and each plate served as one replicate. For sorted subsets, about 200 ng genomic DNA, equal to tens of thousands of T cell genomes, was loaded into each replicate PCR. Purified libraries were measured with a Qubit 3.0 fluorometer, size-checked on a Bioanalyzer 2100, and measured again with the KAPA Library Quantification kit. Each immunoSEQ 96-well plate was sequenced on its own single-read 150-cycle Illumina NextSeq 550 flow cell. For the original study's pipeline: Because the immunoSEQ output held only junctional sequences and lacked quality scores, the filtering could not match the filtering applied to full-length reads. Sequences were annotated with PyIR, a Python wrapper for IgBLAST v1.9, and V/J genes and CDR3 were assigned using IMGT germline references. Any read was removed if the V/J assignment was weak (E-value above 1e-6), the CDR3 was missing, or the read contained stop codons, out-of-frame junctions, or ambiguous translated residues. V3J clonotypes were defined as sequences sharing the same inferred V gene, J gene, and CDR3 amino acid sequence. The percentage overlap between two repertoires was calculated by dividing the number of shared unique clonotypes by the size of the smaller repertoire. Three approaches were used to assess repertoire richness: RTK rarefaction, the Chao1 estimator, and Recon v2.1 estimates of unobserved clonotypes. Generation probabilities for all TCRbeta clonotypes obtained by the gDNA method from a handful of donors were computed using OLGA. TCRdb took this table from immuneACCESS and kept in-frame rearrangements with V and J called. Such tables lack part of the clones; where checked against another copy, unresolved V genes explain under half of the gap, and the rest is unexplained. Clone size and the V and J calls come from that table; the DNA yielded D and trimming. This sample lists about 640,000 clones; 60% to 80% were detected once. Around 2% of the sample is in the top ten clones.

Donors were healthy HIV-negative adults with no recently reported acute infections or vaccinations. Every donor was a Caucasian adult living in Nashville, Tennessee, USA. CD4+ T cells were enriched by magnetic negative selection; naive cells were then positively selected on CD45RA, and the negative fraction formed the memory subset. After blood collection by leukapheresis, PBMCs were isolated using Ficoll-Histopaque density gradient centrifugation and then cryopreserved in the vapor phase of liquid nitrogen. Analytical flow cytometry was used to check the purity and quantity of every magnetically sorted T cell population. Genomic DNA was isolated from every sorted fraction and measured by UV absorbance on a Nanodrop 2000c. The CDR3 spans 16 residues, from the cysteine through the phenylalanine. The DNA shown is the 48-base CDR3, in frame from base 1. V is pruned by 2 bases and J by 2 bases, leaving 3 bases of the junction without a gene match. CDR1 and CDR2, looked up from the germline V gene, are SGHTA and FQGNSA.

The V and J segments used are TRBV7-2 and TRBJ2-3; TRBD2 lines up with 11 middle nucleotides. This sequence was found in a woman in her 30s in good health. The sample comprised memory CD4+ T cells sorted from blood. This specimen's cell subset or site label, interpreted: CD45RA-negative fraction. The CDR3 corresponds to CASSLRLAGTTDTQYF. At the DNA level, the sequence is TGTGCCAGCAGCTTACGACTAGCGGGAACCACAGATACGCAGTATTTT.